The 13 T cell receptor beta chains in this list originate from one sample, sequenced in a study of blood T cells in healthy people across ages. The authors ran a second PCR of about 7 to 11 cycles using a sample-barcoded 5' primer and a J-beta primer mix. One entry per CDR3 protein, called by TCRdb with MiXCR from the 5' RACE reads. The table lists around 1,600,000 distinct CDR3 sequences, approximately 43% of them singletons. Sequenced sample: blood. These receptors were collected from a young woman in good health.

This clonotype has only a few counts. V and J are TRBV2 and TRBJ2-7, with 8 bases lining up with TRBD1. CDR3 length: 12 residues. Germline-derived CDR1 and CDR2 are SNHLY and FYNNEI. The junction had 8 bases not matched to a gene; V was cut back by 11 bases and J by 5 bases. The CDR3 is CAGDRGGNEQYF. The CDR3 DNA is TGTGCCGGAGACAGGGGTGGCAACGAGCAGTACTTC. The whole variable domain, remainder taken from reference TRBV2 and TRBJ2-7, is EPEVTQTPSHQVTQMGQEVILRCVPISNHLYFYWYRQILGQKVEFLVSFYNNEISEKSEIFDDQFSVERPDGSNFTLKIRSTKLEDSAMYFCAGDRGGNEQYFGPGTRLTVT.

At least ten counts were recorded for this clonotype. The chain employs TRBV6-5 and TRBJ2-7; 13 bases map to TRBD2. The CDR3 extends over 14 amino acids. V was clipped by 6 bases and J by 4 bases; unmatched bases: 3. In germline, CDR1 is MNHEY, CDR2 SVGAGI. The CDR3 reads CASSRTSGGYEQYF. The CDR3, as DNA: TGTGCCAGCAGCCGGACTAGCGGGGGTTACGAGCAGTACTTC.

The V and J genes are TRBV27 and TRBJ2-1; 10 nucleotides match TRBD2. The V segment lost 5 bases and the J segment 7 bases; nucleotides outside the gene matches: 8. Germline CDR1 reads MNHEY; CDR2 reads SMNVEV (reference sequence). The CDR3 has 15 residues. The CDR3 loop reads CASSRTPAGGNEQFF. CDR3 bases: TGTGCCAGCAGTAGGACCCCAGCGGGGGGGAATGAGCAGTTCTTC.

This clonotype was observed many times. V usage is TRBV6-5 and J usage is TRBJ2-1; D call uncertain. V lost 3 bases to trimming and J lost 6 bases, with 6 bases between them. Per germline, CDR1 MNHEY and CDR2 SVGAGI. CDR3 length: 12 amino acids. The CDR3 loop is CASSYPGNEQFF. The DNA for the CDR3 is TGTGCCAGCAGTTATCCGGGCAATGAGCAGTTCTTC.

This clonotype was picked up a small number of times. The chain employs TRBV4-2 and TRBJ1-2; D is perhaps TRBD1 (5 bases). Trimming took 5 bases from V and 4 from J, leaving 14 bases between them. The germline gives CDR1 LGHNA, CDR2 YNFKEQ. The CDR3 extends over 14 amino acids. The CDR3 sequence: CASSTTGITYGYTF. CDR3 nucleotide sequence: TGTGCCAGCAGCACTACAGGAATTACCTATGGCTACACCTTC.

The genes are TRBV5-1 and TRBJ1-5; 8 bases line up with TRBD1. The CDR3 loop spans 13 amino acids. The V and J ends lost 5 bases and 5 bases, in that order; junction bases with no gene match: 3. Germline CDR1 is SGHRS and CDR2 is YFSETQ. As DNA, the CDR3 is TGCGCCAGCAGATTGACAGGGGATCAGCCCCAGCATTTT. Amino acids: CASRLTGDQPQHF.

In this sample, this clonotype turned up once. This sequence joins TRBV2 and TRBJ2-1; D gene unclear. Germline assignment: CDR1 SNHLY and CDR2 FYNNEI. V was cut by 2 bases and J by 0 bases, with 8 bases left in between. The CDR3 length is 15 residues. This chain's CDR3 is CASSEMAPSYNEQFF. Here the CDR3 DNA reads TGTGCCAGCAGTGAAATGGCCCCCTCCTACAATGAGCAGTTCTTC. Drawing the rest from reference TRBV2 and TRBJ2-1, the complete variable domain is EPEVTQTPSHQVTQMGQEVILRCVPISNHLYFYWYRQILGQKVEFLVSFYNNEISEKSEIFDDQFSVERPDGSNFTLKIRSTKLEDSAMYFCASSEMAPSYNEQFFGPGTRLTVL.

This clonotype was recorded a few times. The DNA of the CDR3 is TGTGCCAGCAGTGTAACCTCCGGGACAGGGGTATACGAGCAGTACTTC. Protein product: CASSVTSGTGVYEQYF. This sequence joins TRBV6-1 and TRBJ2-7; TRBD1 matches at 10 bases. The CDR3 totals 16 residues. Germline V gives CDR1 MNHNS, CDR2 SASEGT. V shed 4 bases and J 4 bases; nucleotides not matched to a gene: 10.

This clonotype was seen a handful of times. CDR3 protein: CSVGPGQGLGEQYF. CDR3 coding DNA: TGCAGCGTTGGCCCTGGACAGGGGCTTGGCGAGCAGTACTTC. The genes are TRBV29-1 and TRBJ2-7, with 9 bases aligning to TRBD1. CDR3 length: 14 residues. Germline V lookup: CDR1 SQVTM, CDR2 ANQGSEA. The J segment lost 6 bases and the V segment lost 4 bases, leaving 10 bases of the junction unmatched.

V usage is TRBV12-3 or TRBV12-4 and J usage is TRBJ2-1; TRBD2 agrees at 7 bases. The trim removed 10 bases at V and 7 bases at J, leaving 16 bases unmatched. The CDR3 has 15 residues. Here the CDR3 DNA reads TGTGCCAACAACCACGGGGGGTGGCAGTGGAATGAGCAGTTCTTC. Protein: CANNHGGWQWNEQFF.

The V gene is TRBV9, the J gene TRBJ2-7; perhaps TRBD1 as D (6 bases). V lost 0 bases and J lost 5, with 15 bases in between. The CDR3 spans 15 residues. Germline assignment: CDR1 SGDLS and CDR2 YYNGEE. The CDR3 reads CASSVGPGVSHEQYF. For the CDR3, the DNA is TGTGCCAGCAGCGTAGGTCCAGGGGTCAGCCACGAGCAGTACTTC.

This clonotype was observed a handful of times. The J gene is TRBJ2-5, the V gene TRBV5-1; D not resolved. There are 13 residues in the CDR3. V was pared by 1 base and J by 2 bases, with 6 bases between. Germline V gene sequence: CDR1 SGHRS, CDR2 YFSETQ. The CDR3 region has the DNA TGCGCCAGCAGCTTGATGATGCAAGAGACCCAGTACTTC. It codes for CASSLMMQETQYF.

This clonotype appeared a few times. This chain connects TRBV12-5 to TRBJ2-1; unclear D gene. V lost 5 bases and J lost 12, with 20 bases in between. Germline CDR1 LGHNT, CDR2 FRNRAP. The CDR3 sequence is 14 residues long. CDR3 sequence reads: CASGQTNVPSGQFF. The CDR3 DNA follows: TGTGCTAGTGGTCAGACAAACGTACCGTCCGGGCAGTTCTTC.